Each of the 16 T cell receptor beta chains below was sequenced from the same sample in a study of OX40 agonist ivuxolimab in advanced cancers. Measured with immunoSEQ multiplex PCR; TCRdb has only the in-frame clones, and not every one. The sample lists 25,000 to 40,000 clones; approximately 87% were seen once. The sample consisted of CD4+ or CD8+ T cells sorted from blood, taken in a trial of the OX40 agonist ivuxolimab. The source of these receptors is an adult with an advanced solid tumor such as melanoma, head and neck, liver or kidney cancer.

The chain links TRBV6-5 to TRBJ2-7; 9 positions match TRBD2. V shed 4 bases and J 2 bases; nucleotides not matched to a gene: 6. Germline V gene lookup returns CDR1 MNHEY and CDR2 SVGAGI. CDR3 length equals 15 residues. CDR3 region: CASSFGSGSAYEQYF. CDR3 bases: TGTGCCAGCAGTTTTGGTAGCGGGAGTGCCTACGAGCAGTACTTC.

This clone was counted only a few times. J is TRBJ2-2 and V is TRBV19, with a weak D call TRBD2 (6 bases). Germline loops: CDR1 LNHDA, CDR2 SQIVND (reference sequence). The CDR3 totals 15 residues. V was shortened by 7 bases and J by 3 bases, with 15 bases between the two germline ends. CDR3 nucleotide sequence: TGTGCCAGTACCTCTAGCGTCGATCACACCGGGGAGCTGTTTTTT. Translated, it gives CASTSSVDHTGELFF.

This clone appeared a few times. The chain combines TRBV6-5 with TRBJ2-7, with TRBD2 matching over 7 bases. The germline gives CDR1 MNHEY, CDR2 SVGAGI. Trimming cost V 7 bases and J 5 bases; bases outside gene matches: 2. The CDR3 extends over 11 amino acids. The CDR3 DNA is TGTGCCAGCACCGGGAGGAACGAGCAGTACTTC. Translation: CASTGRNEQYF.

This chain connects TRBV9 to TRBJ2-5, with 11 positions matching TRBD1. J gave up 2 bases and V 3 bases, and 6 bases lay outside the gene matches. The CDR3 runs to 16 residues. Germline CDR1 is SGDLS and CDR2 is YYNGEE. The CDR3 reads CASSAPGQGVQETQYF. DNA for the CDR3: TGTGCCAGCAGCGCACCGGGACAGGGGGTTCAAGAGACCCAGTACTTC.

The V call is TRBV19, the J call TRBJ1-1; a weak D match, TRBD1 (5 bases). Between the trimmed V and J ends, which lost 4 bases and 3 bases, there was a span of 18 bases. CDR1 and CDR2 (germline): LNHDA, SQIVND (reference sequence). The CDR3 length is 16 residues. CDR3 amino acids: CASSRGLIEPHTEAFF. The CDR3 DNA reads TGTGCCAGTAGTAGGGGACTAATCGAGCCGCACACTGAAGCTTTCTTT.

This clone was picked up one time. The V and J genes are TRBV7-8 and TRBJ1-4, with 10 bases matching TRBD1. J gave up 7 bases and V 5 bases, and 13 bases lay outside the gene matches. CDR3 length equals 17 residues. Germline V gives CDR1 SGHVS, CDR2 FQNEAQ. The CDR3 protein is CASSPITDRGQSEKLFF. The DNA for the CDR3 is TGTGCCAGCAGCCCCATAACCGACAGGGGGCAAAGTGAAAAACTGTTTTTT.

The chain combines TRBV10-2 with TRBJ2-5; 9 bases match TRBD1. The length of the CDR3 is 12 residues. The J segment lost 4 bases and the V segment lost 7 bases, leaving 1 base of the junction unmatched. In germline, CDR1 is WSHSY, CDR2 SAAADI. The DNA of the CDR3 is TGCGCCAGCATGACAGGGGGAGAGACCCAGTACTTC. As protein: CASMTGGETQYF.

The chain links TRBV15 to TRBJ2-5, with D hard to call. This CDR3 has 18 amino acids. CDR1 LNHNV and CDR2 YYDKDF come from the germline V gene (reference sequence). Trimming left V 3 bases short and J 5 bases short, with 25 bases between. The CDR3 loop reads CATSRKRVGERPTETQYF. The CDR3 DNA sequence: TGTGCCACCAGCAGGAAACGTGTGGGCGAGCGCCCCACGGAGACCCAGTACTTC.

The chain carries TRBV2 and TRBJ2-6; D gene uncertain. Trimming removed 5 bases from V and 0 bases from J, with 14 bases in between. CDR1 is SNHLY and CDR2 is FYNNEI in the germline V gene. The CDR3 length is 17 residues. Here the CDR3 DNA reads TGTGCCAGCAGTCTACAGAGAACCACCTCTGGGGCCAACGTCCTGACTTTC. Encoded protein: CASSLQRTTSGANVLTF. Together with reference TRBV2 and TRBJ2-6, the CDR3 gives the full variable domain: EPEVTQTPSHQVTQMGQEVILRCVPISNHLYFYWYRQILGQKVEFLVSFYNNEISEKSEIFDDQFSVERPDGSNFTLKIRSTKLEDSAMYFCASSLQRTTSGANVLTFGAGSRLTVL.

The chain carries TRBV9 and TRBJ2-1, with D maybe TRBD1 (6 bases). The germline V and J ends were trimmed by 0 bases and 3 bases, with 13 bases remaining between them. The germline gives CDR1 SGDLS, CDR2 YYNGEE. The CDR3 has 16 residues. The CDR3 here is CASSVVGQGYYNEQFF. The CDR3 DNA follows: TGTGCCAGCAGCGTAGTTGGGCAGGGGTACTACAATGAGCAGTTCTTC.

The rearrangement uses TRBV19 and TRBJ2-7; D is perhaps TRBD1 or TRBD2 (6 bases each). With 5 bases removed from V and 4 bases from J, the gap between germline ends came to 12 bases. Germline V gene data show CDR1 as LNHDA and CDR2 as SQIVND (reference sequence). The CDR3 is 13 residues long. In nucleotides, the CDR3 is TGTGCCAGTAGTCCAGGGGCGGGATACGAGCAGTACTTC. Protein: CASSPGAGYEQYF.

This rearrangement joins TRBV6-5 to TRBJ1-1; D gene uncertain. V was shortened by 6 bases and J by 6 bases, with 8 bases between the two germline ends. The CDR3 extends over 11 amino acids. CDR1 is MNHEY and CDR2 is SVGAGI in the germline V gene. The CDR3 sequence is CASSLGPEAFF. The CDR3 region has the DNA TGTGCCAGCAGCCTCGGTCCTGAAGCTTTCTTT.

The rearrangement uses TRBV11-1 and TRBJ2-7; D tentatively fits TRBD1 or TRBD2 (5 bases each). Per the germline V gene, CDR1 is SGHAT and CDR2 is FQDESV (reference sequence). Trimming shortened V by 8 bases and J by 7 bases, and 21 bases separated the two germline ends. The CDR3 is 14 amino acids. CDR3 residues: CASGPGTEPWEQYF. As DNA, the CDR3 is TGTGCCAGCGGCCCCGGGACGGAACCATGGGAGCAGTACTTC.

V is TRBV29-1 and J is TRBJ2-1, with TRBD2 as a possible D gene (6 bases). The CDR3 spans 13 residues. The V and J ends lost 7 bases and 8 bases respectively, with 18 bases between them. Germline CDR1 reads SQVTM; CDR2 reads ANQGSEA. DNA for the CDR3: TGCAGCGGGGAGGAAGGGTGGGGTGATGAGCAGTTCTTC. This gives the protein CSGEEGWGDEQFF.

Notes on this clone: No DNA is shown, since the ends of the CDR3 on it are uncertain; the CDR3 is the one TCRdb lists. The CDR3 here is CASSFGPGSYEQYF. The chain employs TRBV11-2 and TRBJ2-7. Per the germline V gene, CDR1 is SGHAT and CDR2 is FQNNGV. The CDR3 is made up of 14 amino acids, end residues included.

The genes are TRBV2 and TRBJ2-1; D is ambiguous. Trimming removed 8 bases from V and 8 bases from J, with 13 bases in between. Germline loops: CDR1 SNHLY, CDR2 FYNNEI. This CDR3 region has 12 residues. The CDR3 protein is CASVPGFDEQFF. CDR3 DNA: TGTGCCAGCGTCCCCGGGTTCGATGAGCAGTTCTTC.